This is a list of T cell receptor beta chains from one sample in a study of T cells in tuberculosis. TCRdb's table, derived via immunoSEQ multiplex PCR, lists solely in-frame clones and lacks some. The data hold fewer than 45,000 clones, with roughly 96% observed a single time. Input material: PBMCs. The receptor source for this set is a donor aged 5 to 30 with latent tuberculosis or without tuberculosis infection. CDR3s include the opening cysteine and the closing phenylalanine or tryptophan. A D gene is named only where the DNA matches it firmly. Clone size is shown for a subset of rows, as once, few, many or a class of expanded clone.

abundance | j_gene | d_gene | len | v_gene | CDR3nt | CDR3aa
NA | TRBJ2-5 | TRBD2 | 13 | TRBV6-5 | TGTGCCAGCAGTTACCTCGGGAGGAAGACCCAGTACTTC | CASSYLGRKTQYF
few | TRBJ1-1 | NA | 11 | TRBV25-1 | TGTGCCAGCAGCAATGACAGGGAAGCTTTCTTT | CASSNDREAFF
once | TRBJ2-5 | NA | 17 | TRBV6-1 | TGTGCCAGCAGTGAAGGCCTCGTGATGGACAACCAAGAGACCCAGTACTTC | CASSEGLVMDNQETQYF
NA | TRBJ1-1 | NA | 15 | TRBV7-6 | TGTGCCAGCAGCTTAATTGGCACGCCGAACACTGAAGCTTTCTTT | CASSLIGTPNTEAFF
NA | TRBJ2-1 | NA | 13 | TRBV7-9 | TGTGCCAGCAGCCCGACTGTCTACAATGAGCAGTTCTTC | CASSPTVYNEQFF
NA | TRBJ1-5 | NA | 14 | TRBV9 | TGTGCCAGCAGCCCCCGTTTTGGCTCGGGGCCCCAGCATTTT | CASSPRFGSGPQHF
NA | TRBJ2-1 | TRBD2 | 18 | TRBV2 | TGTGCCAGCACTAAACCGGGACTAGCGGGATCTAGGTACAATGAGCAGTTCTTC | CASTKPGLAGSRYNEQFF
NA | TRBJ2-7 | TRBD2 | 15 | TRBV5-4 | TGTGCCAGCAGCACCCCCCTAGCGGGTAACTACGAGCAGTACTTC | CASSTPLAGNYEQYF
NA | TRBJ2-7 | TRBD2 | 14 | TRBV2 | TGTGCCAGCAAGCCATTTCCGGGACTAGCGAAATACTACTTC | CASKPFPGLAKYYF
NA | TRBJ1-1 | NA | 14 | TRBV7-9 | TGTGCCAGCTGCTACAGGGATTGGAACACTGAAGCTTTCTTT | CASCYRDWNTEAFF
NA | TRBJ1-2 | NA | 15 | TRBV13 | TGTGCCAGCAGCTTATGGACAGCAGCCTTAGGAGGCTACACCTTC | CASSLWTAALGGYTF
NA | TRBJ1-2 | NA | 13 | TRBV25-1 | TGTGCCAGCACCAACGGGTACGACTATGGCTACACCTTC | CASTNGYDYGYTF
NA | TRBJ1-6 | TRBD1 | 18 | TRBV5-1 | TGCGCCAGCAGCACGGGACAGGTGGGGAAATCCTATAATTCACCCCTCCACTTT | CASSTGQVGKSYNSPLHF
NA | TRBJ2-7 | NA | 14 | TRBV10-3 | TGTGCCATCAGTGATCCCCTTATAATGTACGAGCAGTACTTC | CAISDPLIMYEQYF
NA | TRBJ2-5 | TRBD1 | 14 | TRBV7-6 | TGTGCCAGCAGCCCACAGGGGATGCAAGAGACCCAGTACTTC | CASSPQGMQETQYF
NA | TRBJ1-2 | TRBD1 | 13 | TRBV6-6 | TGTGCCACATCCGGACAGGGTAACTATGGCTACACCTTC | CATSGQGNYGYTF
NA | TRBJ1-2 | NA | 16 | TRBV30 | TGTGCCTGGAGCGCTTCTACAGCGGACCCATTCTATGGCTACACCTTC | CAWSASTADPFYGYTF
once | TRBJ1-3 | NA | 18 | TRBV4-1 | TGCGCCAGTAATCCGGAGGGGACCTTGGCCTTTTATGGAAACACCATATATTTT | CASNPEGTLAFYGNTIYF
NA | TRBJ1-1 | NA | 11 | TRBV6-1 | TGTGCCAGCAGGACCGGGACAATGGCTTTCTTT | CASRTGTMAFF
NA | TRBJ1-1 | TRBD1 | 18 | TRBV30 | TGTGCCTGGAGTTTCCAACTCCGGGACAGGGGGCGTAGCACTGAAGCTTTCTTT | CAWSFQLRDRGRSTEAFF
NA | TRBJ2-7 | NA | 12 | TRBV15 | TGTGCCACCAGCAGAGAGGCAGGCAATCGGTACTTC | CATSREAGNRYF
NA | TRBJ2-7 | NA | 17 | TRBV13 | TGTGCCAGCAGCTTAGGGACCCCACTCGGGGTGACCTACGAGCAGTACTTC | CASSLGTPLGVTYEQYF
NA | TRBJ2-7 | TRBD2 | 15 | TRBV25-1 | TGTGCCAGCAGTGAATTCGTTAGCGGGAGGCACGAGCAGTACTTC | CASSEFVSGRHEQYF
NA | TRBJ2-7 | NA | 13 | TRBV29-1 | TGCAGTGCCCTAAGTACCTCCTCCTACGAGCAGTACTTC | CSALSTSSYEQYF
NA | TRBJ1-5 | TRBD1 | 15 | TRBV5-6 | TGTGCCAGCACCCAGGGGGGTTATAGCAATCAGCCCCAGCATTTT | CASTQGGYSNQPQHF